The clone carrying this T cell receptor (beta chain) has just one count. This entry is derived from a study of blood T cell repertoires in COVID-19. Study-level background: Acute and convalescent COVID-19 samples came from the United States, Italy and Spain.

Authors' methods: Reference gene primers were amplified, and this amplification served to estimate nucleated cell counts. Sequenced by immunoSEQ multiplex PCR; TCRdb stores in-frame clones only, minus some. Clone size and the V and J calls come from that table; the DNA yielded D and trimming. The sample has some 240,000 clones, more than 75% seen once. The length of the CDR3 is 13 residues. V lost 8 bases, J lost 4 bases, and 14 bases lay in between. CDR1 is SNHLY, CDR2 FYNNEI, per germline. The receptor comes from a woman in her 70s with COVID-19, enrolled during active disease. The sample taken for sequencing was peripheral blood. The chain joins TRBV2 to TRBJ1-1, with D possibly matching TRBD1 (5 bases). Here the CDR3 DNA reads TGTGCCAGCGCCCTTGGCAGGGTCACTGAAGCTTTCTTT. It codes for CASALGRVTEAFF.